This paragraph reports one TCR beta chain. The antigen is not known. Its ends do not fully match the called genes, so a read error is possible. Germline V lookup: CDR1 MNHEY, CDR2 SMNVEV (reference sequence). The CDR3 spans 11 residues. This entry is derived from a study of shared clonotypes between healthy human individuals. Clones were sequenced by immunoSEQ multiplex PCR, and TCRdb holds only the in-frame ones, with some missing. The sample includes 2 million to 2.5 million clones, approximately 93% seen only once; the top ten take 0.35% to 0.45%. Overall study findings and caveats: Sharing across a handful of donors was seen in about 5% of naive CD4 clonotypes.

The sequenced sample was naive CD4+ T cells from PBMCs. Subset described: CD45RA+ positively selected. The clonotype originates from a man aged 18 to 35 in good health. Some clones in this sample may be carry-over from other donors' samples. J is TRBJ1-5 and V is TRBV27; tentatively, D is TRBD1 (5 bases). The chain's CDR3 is CASSFKGPLHF. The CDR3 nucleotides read TGTGCCAGCAGCTTCAAGGGACCCCTGCATTTT.